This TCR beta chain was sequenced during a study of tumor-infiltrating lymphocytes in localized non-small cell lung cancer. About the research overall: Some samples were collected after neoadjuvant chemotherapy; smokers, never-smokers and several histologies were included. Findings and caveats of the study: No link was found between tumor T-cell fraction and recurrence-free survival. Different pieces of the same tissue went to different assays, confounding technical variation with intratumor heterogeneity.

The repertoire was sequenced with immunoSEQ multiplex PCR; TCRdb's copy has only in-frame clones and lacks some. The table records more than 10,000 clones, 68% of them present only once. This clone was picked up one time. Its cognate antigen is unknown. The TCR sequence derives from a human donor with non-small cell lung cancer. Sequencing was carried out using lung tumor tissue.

The CDR3: CASSQELDTGELFF. The CDR3 bases are TGTGCCAGCAGCCAAGAATTGGACACCGGGGAGCTGTTTTTT. The chain is built from TRBV4-2 and TRBJ2-2; no clear D. Per the germline V gene, CDR1 is LGHNA and CDR2 is YNFKEQ. Trimming cost V 0 bases and J 3 bases, with 5 bases left between them. This CDR3 contains 14 residues.